What follows are 22 T cell receptor beta chains derived from one specimen sequenced in a study of control samples from healthy donors and cancer patients. Method: immunoSEQ multiplex PCR; TCRdb's copy keeps in-frame clones and lacks some. The sample has approximately 69,000 clones, more than 70% seen once; the top ten hold around 5.5%. The sequencing input was PBMCs. Receptors originate from a man aged 60 to 75 with colorectal cancer.

V is TRBV7-2 and J is TRBJ2-1; D unclear. The CDR3 covers 13 residues. Germline CDR1 reads SGHTA; CDR2 reads FQGNSA. Trimming pared 5 bases from V and 10 bases from J, leaving 15 bases between. The CDR3 nucleotides read TGTGCCAGCAGCCCCCAAGACTTCAGGGAGCAGTTCTTC. Amino acids: CASSPQDFREQFF. The whole variable domain, remainder taken from reference TRBV7-2 and TRBJ2-1, is GAGVSQSPSNKVTEKGKDVELRCDPISGHTALYWYRQSLGQGLEFLIYFQGNSAPDKSGLPSDRFSAERTGGSVSTLTIQRTQQEDSAVYLCASSPQDFREQFFGPGTRLTVL.

The chain uses TRBV5-1 and TRBJ2-2; D may correspond to TRBD1 or TRBD2 (5 bases each). The CDR3 totals 16 residues. Germline CDR1 SGHRS, CDR2 YFSETQ. Trimming stripped 2 bases from V and 1 base from J, with 12 bases between. The CDR3: CASSFAGQGNTGELFF. CDR3 nucleotides: TGCGCCAGCAGCTTCGCGGGCCAGGGGAACACCGGGGAGCTGTTTTTT.

The chain carries TRBV7-3 and TRBJ1-1; the D gene is possibly TRBD1 (6 bases). The CDR3 is made up of 13 amino acids. CDR1 SGHTA and CDR2 FQGTGA come from the germline V gene. Trimming took off 5 bases at V and 5 bases at J, with 12 bases between the two ends. The chain's CDR3 is CASSATGRTEAFF. Written as DNA, the CDR3 is TGTGCCAGCAGCGCTACAGGGAGGACTGAAGCTTTCTTT. The full variable domain, rest sourced from reference TRBV7-3 and TRBJ1-1, is GAGVSQTPSNKVTEKGKYVELRCDPISGHTALYWYRQSLGQGPEFLIYFQGTGAADDSGLPNDRFFAVRPEGSVSTLKIQRTERGDSAVYLCASSATGRTEAFFGQGTRLTVV.

This clone was detected once. This chain joins TRBV5-1 and TRBJ2-7; 8 bases map to TRBD2. The CDR3 contains 13 residues. The germline gives CDR1 SGHRS, CDR2 YFSETQ. The V segment lost 0 bases and the J segment 6 bases; nucleotides outside the gene matches: 2. This CDR3 is CASSLGLALEQYF. The DNA for the CDR3 is TGCGCCAGCAGCTTGGGACTAGCGCTCGAGCAGTACTTC.

The gene calls are TRBV18 and TRBJ2-3, with D possibly being TRBD1 (6 bases). Germline V CDR1 and CDR2: KGHSH, LQKENI. This CDR3 region has 14 residues. Trimming took off 5 bases at V and 3 bases at J, with 12 bases between the two ends. CDR3 residues: CASSLTGGTDTQYF. CDR3 nucleotides: TGTGCCAGCTCATTGACAGGTGGTACAGATACGCAGTATTTT.

The gene calls are TRBV3-1 (or the pseudogene TRBV3-2) and TRBJ1-1; maybe TRBD1 (5 bases). The length of the CDR3 is 16 residues. Germline V lookup: CDR1 LGHDT, CDR2 YNNKEL (reference sequence). Trimming pared 0 bases from V and 0 bases from J, leaving 11 bases between. The CDR3 here is CASSQDGAGLNTEAFF. DNA of the CDR3: TGTGCCAGCAGCCAAGATGGGGCAGGGTTGAACACTGAAGCTTTCTTT.

The chain is built from TRBV6-6 and TRBJ2-2; weak D call: TRBD1 (6 bases). CDR3 length: 14 amino acids. CDR1 MNHNY and CDR2 SVGAGI come from the germline V gene (reference sequence). The CDR3 loop reads CVSLEQGSTGELFF. As DNA, the CDR3 is TGTGTGTCCCTGGAACAGGGTAGCACCGGGGAGCTGTTTTTT.

V is TRBV18 and J is TRBJ2-1; 9 bases align to TRBD1. The CDR3 has 16 amino acids. Germline V gene sequence: CDR1 KGHSH, CDR2 LQKENI. J lost 7 bases, V lost 4 bases, and 11 bases had no gene match. CDR3 bases: TGTGCCAGCTCACTTTTGGGGACAGGGTTTGAGAATGAGCAGTTCTTC. Translated: CASSLLGTGFENEQFF.

This rearrangement joins TRBV5-1 to TRBJ2-3; D remains ambiguous. The V end was cut by 4 bases, the J end by 6 bases, with 18 bases between. Germline loops: CDR1 SGHRS, CDR2 YFSETQ. CDR3 length equals 15 residues. The CDR3 coding sequence is TGCGCCAGCAGCCAAGGACGGCAGCGTTCGGATACGCAGTATTTT. Its translation is CASSQGRQRSDTQYF.

The J gene is TRBJ2-3, the V gene TRBV19; TRBD2 matches at 8 bases. Germline V lookup: CDR1 LNHDA, CDR2 SQIVND (reference sequence). V was pared by 5 bases and J by 2 bases, with 9 bases of the junction left unmatched. CDR3 length equals 16 residues. The CDR3 nucleotides are TGTGCCAGTAGTGCTTTCGGGAGGGGCCTCACAGATACGCAGTATTTT. Protein product: CASSAFGRGLTDTQYF.

This chain joins TRBV7-2 and TRBJ2-1; D is perhaps TRBD1 (7 bases). Trimming cost V 4 bases and J 9 bases, with 22 bases left between them. CDR1 and CDR2 from the germline V gene are SGHTA and FQGNSA. The CDR3 loop spans 16 amino acids. CDR3 residues: CASSSRSGQGGVEQFF. Here the CDR3 DNA reads TGTGCCAGCAGCTCCCGATCTGGGCAGGGGGGAGTTGAGCAGTTCTTC.

The V gene is TRBV5-4, the J gene TRBJ2-2; 8 nucleotides match TRBD2. Germline V gene lookup returns CDR1 SGHNT and CDR2 YYREEE (reference sequence). Trimming removed 6 bases from V and 0 bases from J; junction bases left unmatched: 10. The CDR3 extends over 17 amino acids. The CDR3 is CASTAGGQIANTGELFF. In DNA, the CDR3 is TGTGCCAGCACGGCGGGGGGCCAAATAGCGAACACCGGGGAGCTGTTTTTT.

CDR3 loop: CAISEFRQGADTQYF. The CDR3 region has the DNA TGTGCCATCAGTGAGTTTAGGCAGGGGGCGGATACGCAGTATTTT. The V gene is TRBV10-3, the J gene TRBJ2-3; 8 bases line up with TRBD1. The CDR3 covers 15 residues. The V gene's germline CDR1 is ENHRY and CDR2 SYGVKD. The J segment lost 6 bases and the V segment lost 1 base, leaving 6 bases of the junction unmatched.

The rearrangement joins TRBV6-1 to TRBJ2-3; 8 positions match TRBD1. Per germline, CDR1 MNHNS and CDR2 SASEGT. The CDR3 spans 15 residues. Trimming at V came to 2 bases and at J to 6 bases, leaving 7 bases not matched to a gene. DNA for the CDR3: TGTGCCAGCAGTGAAACCCCAGGGGGCCGCGATACGCAGTATTTT. Translation gives CASSETPGGRDTQYF.

The chain joins TRBV6-1 to TRBJ2-5; D is possibly TRBD2 (6 bases). The germline CDR1 and CDR2 sequences are MNHNS and SASEGT. The CDR3 sequence is 17 residues long. V lost 2 bases to trimming and J lost 1 base, with 17 bases between them. CDR3 amino acids: CASSEPRPAGSQETQYF. Here the CDR3 DNA reads TGTGCCAGCAGTGAACCACGTCCAGCCGGGAGCCAAGAGACCCAGTACTTC.

CDR3 in amino acids: CASSLGWDRGYNEQFF. The CDR3 DNA is TGTGCCAGCAGCCTGGGATGGGACAGGGGATACAATGAGCAGTTCTTC. The V and J genes are TRBV5-4 and TRBJ2-1; 10 bases map to TRBD1. The length of the CDR3 is 16 residues. Per germline, CDR1 SGHNT and CDR2 YYREEE (reference sequence). The V segment lost 4 bases and the J segment 4 bases; nucleotides outside the gene matches: 8.

V is TRBV6-6 and J is TRBJ1-3; TRBD1 is a possible D gene (6 bases). The V and J ends lost 7 bases and 0 bases respectively, with 13 bases between them. Germline V gene lookup returns CDR1 MNHNY and CDR2 SVGAGI (reference sequence). This CDR3 is 15 amino acids long. CDR3 bases: TGTGCCAGCAACCTAGGGGGGAGCTCTGGAAACACCATATATTTT. Protein product: CASNLGGSSGNTIYF.

The V call is TRBV25-1, the J call TRBJ2-3, with D possibly TRBD1 on 6 matching bases. Trimming took 5 bases from V and 6 from J, leaving 18 bases between them. Germline V lookup: CDR1 MGHDK, CDR2 SYGVNS. The CDR3 spans 15 residues. The CDR3 DNA reads as TGTGCCAGCAGTTACTACAGGGCTCAGACGGATACGCAGTATTTT. Residues: CASSYYRAQTDTQYF.

J is TRBJ1-4 and V is TRBV18, with TRBD1 matching over 8 bases. The CDR3 length is 15 residues. Germline V lookup: CDR1 KGHSH, CDR2 LQKENI. The junction had 8 bases not matched to a gene; V was cut back by 6 bases and J by 5 bases. CDR3: CASSLRTGRNEKLFF. The CDR3 DNA reads TGTGCCAGCTCCCTGCGGACAGGGCGAAATGAAAAACTGTTTTTT.

The chain joins TRBV5-4 to TRBJ2-1, with D maybe TRBD2 (5 bases). The CDR3 is 13 residues long. Germline V gene lookup returns CDR1 SGHNT and CDR2 YYREEE (reference sequence). V was clipped by 4 bases and J by 6 bases, with 11 bases between them. For the CDR3, the DNA is TGTGCCAGCAGCATTCCGGGAAGCAATGAGCAGTTCTTC. Its protein is CASSIPGSNEQFF.

This rearrangement joins TRBV5-8 to TRBJ2-5, with D unresolved. Germline loops: CDR1 SGHTS, CDR2 YDEGEE. Trimming shortened V by 0 bases and J by 1 base, and 10 bases separated the two germline ends. This CDR3 comprises 15 residues. CDR3 sequence (DNA): TGTGCCAGCAGCTTGGGGCAACCGGGCCAAGAGACCCAGTACTTC. It translates to CASSLGQPGQETQYF. The variable domain in full, with the rest retrieved from reference TRBV5-8 and TRBJ2-5, is EAGVTQSPTHLIKTRGQQATLRCSPISGHTSVYWYQQALGLGLQFLLWYDEGEERNRGNFPPRFSGRQFPNYSSELNVNALELEDSALYLCASSLGQPGQETQYFGPGTRLLVL.

This sequence joins TRBV5-4 and TRBJ2-5; TRBD2 aligns across 8 bases. Trimming at V came to 9 bases and at J to 1 base, leaving 5 bases not matched to a gene. This CDR3 has 13 amino acids. The germline gives CDR1 SGHNT, CDR2 YYREEE (reference sequence). In DNA, the CDR3 is TGTGCCACCCTCGGGGGGGCCCAAGAGACCCAGTACTTC. Its protein product is CATLGGAQETQYF.